This T cell receptor (beta chain) was recorded in a study of CD8 T cells in ankylosing spondylitis. The study, taken as a whole, reports: Matched ankylosing spondylitis synovial fluid reportedly contained a significantly enriched population of disease-linked clones. A motif of eight highly homologous TCR beta variants was seen as apparently characteristic of ankylosing spondylitis blood.

Using its own MiXCR run on the 5' RACE reads, TCRdb lists one record per CDR3 protein. The sample lists 130,000 or so distinct CDR3 sequences; about 6.4% were seen once. This CDR3 comprises 15 residues. Per germline, CDR1 SEHNR and CDR2 FQNEAQ (reference sequence). Unmatched junction bases numbered 7, after V lost 5 bases and J lost 1 base. A remark on this clonotype: Its antigen is unknown.

This receptor was taken from a male donor with ankylosing spondylitis or in good health (not recorded which). The sequenced sample consisted of blood, either unsorted or a sorted T cell fraction (not recorded which). The rearrangement uses TRBV7-9 and TRBJ1-1; 7 bases line up with TRBD1. As DNA, the CDR3 is TGTGCCAGCAGCCCCGGGACAGCAACGAACACTGAAGCTTTCTTT. Translated: CASSPGTATNTEAFF.